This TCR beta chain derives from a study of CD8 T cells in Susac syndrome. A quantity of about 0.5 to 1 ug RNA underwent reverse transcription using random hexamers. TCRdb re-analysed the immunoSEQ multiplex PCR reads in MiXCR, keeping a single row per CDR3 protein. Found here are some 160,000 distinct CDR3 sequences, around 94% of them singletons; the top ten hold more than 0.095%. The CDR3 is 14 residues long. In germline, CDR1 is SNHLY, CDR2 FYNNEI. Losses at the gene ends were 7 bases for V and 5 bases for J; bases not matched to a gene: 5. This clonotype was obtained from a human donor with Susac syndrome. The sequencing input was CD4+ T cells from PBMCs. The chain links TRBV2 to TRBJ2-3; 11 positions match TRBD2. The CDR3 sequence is CASKGGLAGDTQYF. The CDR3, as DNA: TGTGCCAGCAAGGGTGGACTAGCGGGAGATACGCAGTATTTT.